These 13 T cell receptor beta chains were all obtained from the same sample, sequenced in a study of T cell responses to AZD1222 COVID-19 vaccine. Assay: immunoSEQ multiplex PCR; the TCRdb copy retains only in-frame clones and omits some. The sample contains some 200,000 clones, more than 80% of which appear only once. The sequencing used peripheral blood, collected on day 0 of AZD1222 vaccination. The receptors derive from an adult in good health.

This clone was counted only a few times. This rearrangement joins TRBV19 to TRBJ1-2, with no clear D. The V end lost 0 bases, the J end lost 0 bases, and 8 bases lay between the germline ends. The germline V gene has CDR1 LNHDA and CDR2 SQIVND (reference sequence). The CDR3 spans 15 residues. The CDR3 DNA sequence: TGTGCCAGTAGTATAGAACAGACCTCTAACTATGGCTACACCTTC. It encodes CASSIEQTSNYGYTF.

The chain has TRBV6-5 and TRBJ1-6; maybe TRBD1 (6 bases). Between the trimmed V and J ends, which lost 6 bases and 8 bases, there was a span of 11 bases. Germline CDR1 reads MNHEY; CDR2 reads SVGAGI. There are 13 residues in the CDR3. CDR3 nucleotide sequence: TGTGCCAGCAGACAGGGTTTTGATTCACCCCTCCACTTT. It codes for CASRQGFDSPLHF.

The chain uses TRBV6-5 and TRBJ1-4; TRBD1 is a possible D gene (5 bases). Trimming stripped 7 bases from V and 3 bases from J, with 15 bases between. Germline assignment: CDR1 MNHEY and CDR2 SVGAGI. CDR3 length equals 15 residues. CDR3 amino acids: CASKSGGVANEKLFF. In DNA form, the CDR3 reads TGTGCCAGCAAATCCGGGGGGGTGGCTAATGAAAAACTGTTTTTT.

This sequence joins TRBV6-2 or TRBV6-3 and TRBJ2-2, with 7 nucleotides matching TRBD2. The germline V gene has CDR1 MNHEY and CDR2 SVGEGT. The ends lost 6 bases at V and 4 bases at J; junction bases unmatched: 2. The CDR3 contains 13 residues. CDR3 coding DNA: TGTGCCAGCAGCCGGACTAGCACCGGGGAGCTGTTTTTT. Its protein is CASSRTSTGELFF.

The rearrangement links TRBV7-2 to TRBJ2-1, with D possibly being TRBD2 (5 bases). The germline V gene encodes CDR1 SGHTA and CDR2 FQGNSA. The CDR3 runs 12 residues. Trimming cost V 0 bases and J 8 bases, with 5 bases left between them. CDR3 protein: CASSLARDEQFF. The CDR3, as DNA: TGTGCCAGCAGCTTAGCGCGGGATGAGCAGTTCTTC.

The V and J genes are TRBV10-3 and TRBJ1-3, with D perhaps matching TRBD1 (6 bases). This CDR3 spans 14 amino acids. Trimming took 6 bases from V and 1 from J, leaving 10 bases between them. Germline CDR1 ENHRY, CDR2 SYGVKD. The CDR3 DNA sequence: TGTGCCATCAGGGACAGTGGGTCTGGAAACACCATATATTTT. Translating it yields CAIRDSGSGNTIYF.

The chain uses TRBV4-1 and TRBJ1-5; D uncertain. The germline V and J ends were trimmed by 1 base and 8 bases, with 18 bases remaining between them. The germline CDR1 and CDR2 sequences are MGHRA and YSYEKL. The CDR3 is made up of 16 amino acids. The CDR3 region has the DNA TGCGCCAGCAGCCAAGGTGCGATCGAGATGTTGGAGCCCCAGCATTTT. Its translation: CASSQGAIEMLEPQHF.

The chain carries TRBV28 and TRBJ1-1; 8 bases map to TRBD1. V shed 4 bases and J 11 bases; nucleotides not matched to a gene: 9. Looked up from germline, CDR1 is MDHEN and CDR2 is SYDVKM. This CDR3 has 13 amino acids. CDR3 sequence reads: CASSWGQALPAFF. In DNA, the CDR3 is TGTGCCAGCAGTTGGGGACAGGCATTACCGGCTTTCTTT.

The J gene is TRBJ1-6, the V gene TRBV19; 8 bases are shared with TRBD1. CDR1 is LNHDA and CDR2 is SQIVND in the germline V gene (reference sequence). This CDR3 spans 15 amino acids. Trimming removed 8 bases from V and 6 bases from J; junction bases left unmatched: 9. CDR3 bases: TGTGCCAGTGCCTATTACGGGACAGGTAATTCACCCCTCCACTTT. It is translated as CASAYYGTGNSPLHF.

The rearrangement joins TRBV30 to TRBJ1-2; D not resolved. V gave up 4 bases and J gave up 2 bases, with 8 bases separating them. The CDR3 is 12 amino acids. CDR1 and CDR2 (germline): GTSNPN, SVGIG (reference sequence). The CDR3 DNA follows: TGTGCCTGGACATCGGGGAACTATGGCTACACCTTC. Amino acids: CAWTSGNYGYTF.

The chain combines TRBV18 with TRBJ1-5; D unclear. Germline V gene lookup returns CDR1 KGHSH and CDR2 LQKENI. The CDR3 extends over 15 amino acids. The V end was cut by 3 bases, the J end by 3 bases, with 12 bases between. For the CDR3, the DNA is TGTGCCAGCTCACCCGGACCGCCCCCCAATCAGCCCCAGCATTTT. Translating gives CASSPGPPPNQPQHF.

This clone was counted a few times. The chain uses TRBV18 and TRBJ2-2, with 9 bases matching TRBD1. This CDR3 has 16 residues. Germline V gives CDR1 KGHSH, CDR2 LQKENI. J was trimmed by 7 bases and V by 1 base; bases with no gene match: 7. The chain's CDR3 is CASSPLTGGQGGELFF. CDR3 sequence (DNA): TGTGCCAGCTCACCACTAACAGGGGGCCAAGGCGGGGAGCTGTTTTTT.

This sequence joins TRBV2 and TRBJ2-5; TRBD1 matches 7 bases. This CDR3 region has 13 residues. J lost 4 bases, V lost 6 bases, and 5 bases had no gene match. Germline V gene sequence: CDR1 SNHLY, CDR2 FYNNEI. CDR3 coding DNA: TGTGCCAGCAGGTACACAGGGGTAGAGACCCAGTACTTC. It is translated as CASRYTGVETQYF. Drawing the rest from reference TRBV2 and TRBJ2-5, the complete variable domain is EPEVTQTPSHQVTQMGQEVILRCVPISNHLYFYWYRQILGQKVEFLVSFYNNEISEKSEIFDDQFSVERPDGSNFTLKIRSTKLEDSAMYFCASRYTGVETQYFGPGTRLLVL.